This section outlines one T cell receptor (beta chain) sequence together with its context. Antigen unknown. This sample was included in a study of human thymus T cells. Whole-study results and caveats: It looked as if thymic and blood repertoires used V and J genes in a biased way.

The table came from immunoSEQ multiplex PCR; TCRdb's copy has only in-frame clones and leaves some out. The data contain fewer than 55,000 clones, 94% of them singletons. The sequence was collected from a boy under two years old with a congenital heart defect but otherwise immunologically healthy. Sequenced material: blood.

As DNA, the CDR3 is TGTGCCAGCAGCGTGGACAGCTTAGACTATGGCTACACCTTC. Its translation is CASSVDSLDYGYTF. This chain links TRBV5-8 with TRBJ1-2, with D possibly being TRBD1 (6 bases). The CDR3 has 14 amino acids. V dropped 4 bases and J dropped 3 bases, with 13 bases sitting between them. CDR1 and CDR2 (germline): SGHTS, YDEGEE. Supplemented by reference TRBV5-8 and TRBJ1-2, the full variable domain reads EAGVTQSPTHLIKTRGQQATLRCSPISGHTSVYWYQQALGLGLQFLLWYDEGEERNRGNFPPRFSGRQFPNYSSELNVNALELEDSALYLCASSVDSLDYGYTFGSGTRLTVV.